This T cell receptor (beta chain) was sequenced during a study of blood T cell repertoires in COVID-19. Overall study: COVID-19 samples from acute and convalescent phases originated in the United States, Italy and Spain. PBMCs, B-cell-depleted T cells, or T cells were the source of the cDNA or gDNA that made up the material.

As processed by the authors: Amplification from reference gene primers served as the basis for estimated nucleated cell counts. Here immunoSEQ multiplex PCR was the method, and the copy in TCRdb shows in-frame clones only, minus some. That table supplies the V and J calls and clone size; D and trimming were determined from the DNA. The data show 130,000 or so clones, about 89% seen once. CDR1 LGHDT and CDR2 YNNKEL come from the germline V gene (reference sequence). The CDR3 has 13 residues. J was trimmed by 7 bases and V by 10 bases; bases with no gene match: 7. The V and J genes are TRBV3-1 (or the pseudogene TRBV3-2) and TRBJ2-1; 10 nucleotides agree with TRBD2. The receptor was isolated from a man aged 50 to 59 with active or convalescent COVID-19. Source material: peripheral blood. As DNA, the CDR3 is TGTGCCACGCTAGCGGGAGCCGGGAATGAGCAGTTCTTC. This translates into CATLAGAGNEQFF.